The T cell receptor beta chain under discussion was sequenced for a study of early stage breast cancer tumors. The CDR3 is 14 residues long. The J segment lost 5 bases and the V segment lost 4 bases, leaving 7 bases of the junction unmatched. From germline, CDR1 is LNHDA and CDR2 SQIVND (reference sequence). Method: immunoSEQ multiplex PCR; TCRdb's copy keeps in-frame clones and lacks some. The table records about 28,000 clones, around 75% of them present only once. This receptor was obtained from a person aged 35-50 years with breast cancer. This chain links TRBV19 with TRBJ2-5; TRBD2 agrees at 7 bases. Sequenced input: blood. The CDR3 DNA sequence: TGTGCCAGTAGTAGCGGGAGCCAAGGGGAGACCCAGTACTTC. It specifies CASSSGSQGETQYF.